The following is a T cell receptor beta chain sequence with its context. Its target is unknown. These data originate in a study of T cell responses to AZD1222 COVID-19 vaccine. TCRdb keeps only in-frame clones here, not all; method: immunoSEQ multiplex PCR. Of about 76,000 clones listed, 70% to 90% are singletons. General study points: The donors showed a predominance of white British ancestry and of females, with possible underestimation of clonal diversity.

Trimming cost V 9 bases and J 2 bases, with 13 bases left between them. Germline CDR1 is MNHEY and CDR2 is SVGAGI. CDR3 length: 13 residues. Sequenced material: peripheral blood, taken on day 0 of AZD1222 vaccination. The chain recombines TRBV6-5 with TRBJ2-5; a weak D match, TRBD1 (5 bases). The TCR sequence derives from an adult in good health. CDR3 DNA: TGTGCCAGTACTTTGACAGAACAAGAGACCCAGTACTTC. Translation: CASTLTEQETQYF.